This entry describes one T cell receptor (beta chain). This entry belongs to a study of shared T cell receptors in the human thymus. The length of the CDR3 is 14 residues. The junction had 6 bases not matched to a gene; V was cut back by 1 base and J by 6 bases. Germline CDR1 SGHRS, CDR2 YFSETQ. Profiled with immunoSEQ multiplex PCR; TCRdb holds only in-frame clones, not every one. Among about 660,000 clones listed, about 90% were seen once. Another study also made use of these data, one on human thymus T cells. That paper notes: Infants, healthy and Finnish, who were having corrective surgery for congenital heart defects served as donors. The thymus was resected at corrective cardiac surgery. Gene usage for V and J segments appeared biased in thymic and blood repertoires.

This sequence originates from a boy younger than two with a congenital heart defect. This chain joins TRBV5-1 and TRBJ2-7, with 8 bases identical to TRBD1. Sequenced material: thymocytes. The CDR3 region is CASSLTKTGVEQYF. The CDR3 nucleotides are TGCGCCAGCAGCTTGACGAAGACAGGGGTCGAGCAGTACTTC.